The TCR beta chain described here comes from a study of CXCR3-negative and CXCR3-positive naive CD8 T cells. For the study at large: The study obtained around 140 million TRB reads, about 1.5 +/- 0.3 million per library. Study-wide results and limits: Hydrophobicity was higher for TRB CDR3s found in CXCR3-positive naive cells than in CXCR3-negative naive cells. Similar TRBV-TRBJ usage was seen in naive cells (both CXCR3-negative and CXCR3-positive), but memory cells differed. Naive subsets expressed similar surface CD5; TRB CDR3 features served to infer TCR strength.

Subsets of CD8+ T cells were each sorted in triplicate at 300,000 or so cells apiece. As concerns this clonotype: What it binds is not known.

The TRB libraries of cDNA were built by UMI-labeled 5' RACE. For each CDR3 protein, TCRdb gives one entry from its re-call of the 5' RACE reads, without DNA. This sample's clone table lists some 120,000 distinct CDR3 sequences. The sequenced sample was naive CXCR3+ CD8+ T cells from blood. Subset given: CD45RO-CCR7+CD27+CD95- naive CD8+ T cells expressing CXCR3 (TNR3+). The receptor comes from a human donor in good health. Some clones in this sample may be carry-over from other donors' samples.

CDR3 protein: CASSSSGSGYEQFF. The V call is TRBV5-1, the J call TRBJ2-1; the TCRdb call, TRBD2, lacks DNA for checking. The CDR3 covers 14 residues. Germline V gene lookup returns CDR1 SGHRS and CDR2 YFSETQ.